This TCR beta chain was obtained from a study of tumor-infiltrating lymphocytes in localized non-small cell lung cancer. Sequenced by immunoSEQ multiplex PCR; TCRdb stores in-frame clones only, minus some. The sample yields about 15,000 clones, approximately 69% seen once. The V and J ends lost 4 bases and 2 bases, in that order; junction bases with no gene match: 3. The CDR3 totals 16 residues. The germline V gene has CDR1 SGHNT and CDR2 YYREEE (reference sequence). What was sequenced was lung tumor tissue. This TCR was recovered from a human donor with non-small cell lung cancer. This chain links TRBV5-4 with TRBJ2-7; 16 bases agree with TRBD2. CDR3 DNA: TGTGCCAGCAGCGGCGGGACTAGCGGGAGGGCCTACGAGCAGTACTTC. Its protein product is CASSGGTSGRAYEQYF.